This entry lists 4 T cell receptor beta chains sequenced from one sample in a study of T cells in Graves' hyperthyroidism and ophthalmopathy. Amplification of TCR beta CDR3 regions used RNA as the template. With the HTBI primer set, the TCR CDR3 went through a first round of RT-PCR. MiXCR was run by TCRdb on the multiplex PCR reads, yielding one entry per CDR3 protein. The sample holds about 110,000 distinct CDR3 sequences, 15% to 20% seen once. The sample consisted of blood. The receptors were gathered from a woman between 45 and 60 years old with Graves' hyperthyroidism.

This clonotype was observed many times. The rearrangement joins TRBV7-3 to TRBJ2-3; D is undetermined. Germline loops: CDR1 SGHTA, CDR2 FQGTGA. V gave up 5 bases and J gave up 2 bases, with 11 bases separating them. The CDR3 has 14 amino acids. The CDR3 DNA reads as TGTGCCAGCAGCCCGGCCGGCACCACAGATACGCAGTATTTT. Protein product: CASSPAGTTDTQYF.

This clonotype was found many times. This chain links TRBV20-1 with TRBJ2-1; 7 positions match TRBD2. The CDR3 sequence is 15 residues long. The V and J ends lost 0 bases and 3 bases, in that order; junction bases with no gene match: 5. Germline V gene lookup returns CDR1 DFQATT and CDR2 SNEGSKA (reference sequence). The CDR3: CSARDEAGYYNEQFF. As DNA, the CDR3 is TGCAGTGCTAGAGATGAAGCGGGATACTACAATGAGCAGTTCTTC.

On this clonotype: Possible read error: a much larger clone is one base away. The gene calls are TRBV7-8 and TRBJ2-1; 10 nucleotides align to TRBD2. CDR3 length equals 14 residues. V shed 11 bases and J 5 bases; nucleotides not matched to a gene: 9. Germline lookup yields CDR1 SGHVS and CDR2 FQNEAQ. Here the CDR3 reads CAGTQGLANNEQFF. The CDR3 DNA sequence: TGTGCCGGCACCCAGGGACTAGCGAACAATGAGCAGTTCTTC.

This clonotype was detected a few times. The chain links TRBV3-1 to TRBJ2-7; unclear D gene. The germline gives CDR1 LGHDT, CDR2 YNNKEL (reference sequence). V lost 4 bases, J lost 2 bases, and 12 bases lay in between. This CDR3 has 14 residues. The CDR3 sequence: CASSPPGFPYEQYV. The CDR3 coding sequence is TGTGCCAGCAGCCCCCCCGGGTTCCCCTACGAGCAGTACGTC.